These 32 T cell receptor beta chains were sequenced from one sample in a study of Tregs in tolerant kidney transplant recipients. Repertoires were generated with immunoSEQ multiplex PCR, while TCRdb's copy carries only in-frame clones and drops some. The table records approximately 60,000 clones, about 87% of them present only once. Mixed chimerism was transient after nonmyeloablative marrow transplants from related graft donors. The sample consisted of CD4+ T cells from blood (PBMCs), taken 6 months after the transplant. The source of these receptors is a human patient who received a combined kidney and bone marrow transplant. The graft donor may be the source of some T cells.

This clone was observed a single time. This chain uses TRBV30 with TRBJ1-2, with a possible D match to TRBD1 (5 bases). Trimming pared 2 bases from V and 14 bases from J, leaving 15 bases between. Looked up from germline, CDR1 is GTSNPN and CDR2 is SVGIG (reference sequence). The CDR3 spans 11 residues. DNA for the CDR3: TGTGCCTGGAGTCGGGACTGGGTATGGACCTTC. It codes for CAWSRDWVWTF. The variable domain in full, completed from reference TRBV30 and TRBJ1-2, reads SQTIHQWPATLVQPVGSPLSLECTVEGTSNPNLYWYRQAAGRGLQLLFYSVGIGQISSEVPQNLSASRPQDRQFILSSKKLLLSDSGFYLCAWSRDWVWTFGSGTRLTVV.

The chain links TRBV4-1 to TRBJ1-1; D call uncertain. V dropped 0 bases and J dropped 1 base, with 12 bases sitting between them. Germline assignment: CDR1 MGHRA and CDR2 YSYEKL. The CDR3 loop spans 16 amino acids. The CDR3 coding sequence is TGCGCCAGCAGCCAAGATTCAGCGGCGGAGAACACTGAAGCTTTCTTT. Encoded protein: CASSQDSAAENTEAFF.

This chain uses TRBV18 with TRBJ2-1; possibly TRBD1 for D (6 bases). V gave up 0 bases and J gave up 4 bases, with 10 bases separating them. The CDR3 length is 15 residues. The germline gives CDR1 KGHSH, CDR2 LQKENI. CDR3 nucleotide sequence: TGTGCCAGCTCACCACCACCCGGACAGTACAATGAGCAGTTCTTC. Translating gives CASSPPPGQYNEQFF.

The gene calls are TRBV4-2 and TRBJ2-3, with 7 bases identical to TRBD1. The CDR3 consists of 16 residues. The V gene's germline CDR1 is LGHNA and CDR2 YNFKEQ. Losses at the gene ends were 4 bases for V and 7 bases for J; bases not matched to a gene: 14. Here the CDR3 DNA reads TGTGCCAGCAGCCTAGGGACAGCCCCAGAAATTAATACGCAGTATTTT. Translating it yields CASSLGTAPEINTQYF.

The chain combines TRBV4-2 with TRBJ2-2, with D maybe TRBD2 (6 bases). Germline V gene data show CDR1 as LGHNA and CDR2 as YNFKEQ. The CDR3 is 16 amino acids. V lost 1 base and J 1 base, leaving 10 bases between the germline ends. The CDR3 DNA is TGTGCCAGCAGCCAAGTGATAGCGGAGAACACCGGGGAGCTGTTTTTT. It codes for CASSQVIAENTGELFF.

CDR3 DNA sequence: TGTGCCACTCAGGGACCAGGGGGACCGCTGACCGGGGAGCTGTTTTTT. Amino acid sequence: CATQGPGGPLTGELFF. This sequence joins TRBV19 and TRBJ2-2; TRBD1 matches 7 bases. Germline loops: CDR1 LNHDA, CDR2 SQIVND (reference sequence). Trimming at V came to 10 bases and at J to 5 bases, leaving 16 bases not matched to a gene. CDR3 length equals 16 residues. Full variable domain (missing parts from reference TRBV19 and TRBJ2-2): DGGITQSPKYLFRKEGQNVTLSCEQNLNHDAMYWYRQDPGQGLRLIYYSQIVNDFQKGDIAEGYSVSREKKESFPLTVTSAQKNPTAFYLCATQGPGGPLTGELFFGEGSRLTVL.

V gene TRBV27 combines with J gene TRBJ2-7; 9 bases line up with TRBD2. Germline assignment: CDR1 MNHEY and CDR2 SMNVEV (reference sequence). This CDR3 contains 15 residues. Germline trimming cut 5 bases from V and 2 bases from J; bases unmatched to any gene: 7. CDR3 amino acids: CASSLRTSETYEQYF. CDR3 bases: TGTGCCAGCAGTCTGCGGACTAGCGAGACCTACGAGCAGTACTTC.

On this clone itself: Its ends do not fully match the called genes, so a read error is possible. The sample contains more than one DNA sequence encoding this CDR3. V usage is TRBV7-3 and J usage is TRBJ1-6, with D possibly TRBD1 on 5 matching bases. CDR1 is SGHTA and CDR2 is FQGTGA in the germline V gene. The CDR3 contains 15 residues. Here the CDR3 reads CASSLNGAHNSPLHF. The CDR3 DNA reads TGTGCCAGCAGCTTAAATGGGGCTCATAATTCCCCCCTCCACTTT.

In its sample, this clone was seen a few times. The chain links TRBV5-4 to TRBJ2-5, with 9 bases fitting TRBD2. V dropped 2 bases and J dropped 5; count of bases not matched to a gene: 7. Germline CDR1 is SGHNT and CDR2 is YYREEE (reference sequence). CDR3 size: 15 residues. As DNA, the CDR3 is TGTGCCAGCAGCTTACGTTCCGCGGGAGGGGAGACCCAGTACTTC. Amino acids: CASSLRSAGGETQYF.

The chain employs TRBV5-6 and TRBJ1-1, with D hard to call. The germline V gene encodes CDR1 SGHDT and CDR2 YYEEEE. CDR3 length: 15 amino acids. V was clipped by 3 bases and J by 0 bases, with 12 bases between them. DNA of the CDR3: TGTGCCAGCAGCTCAATAGTCGCGCTGAACACTGAAGCTTTCTTT. Translating gives CASSSIVALNTEAFF.

The chain recombines TRBV4-3 with TRBJ2-5; tentative D call: TRBD2 (6 bases). V was pared by 1 base and J by 2 bases, with 8 bases between. Germline-derived CDR1 and CDR2 are LGHNA and YSLEER. The CDR3 runs to 14 residues. CDR3 sequence reads: CASSQGTTQETQYF. The CDR3 DNA follows: TGCGCCAGCAGCCAAGGGACTACGCAAGAGACCCAGTACTTC.

This rearrangement joins TRBV7-2 to TRBJ2-7; D might be TRBD1 (5 bases). Trimming stripped 0 bases from V and 2 bases from J, with 5 bases between. The CDR3 consists of 13 residues. Germline V gene sequence: CDR1 SGHTA, CDR2 FQGNSA. The CDR3 DNA reads as TGTGCCAGCAGCTTAGCAGGGGCCTACGAGCAGTACTTC. Amino acid sequence: CASSLAGAYEQYF. The variable domain in full, completed from reference TRBV7-2 and TRBJ2-7, reads GAGVSQSPSNKVTEKGKDVELRCDPISGHTALYWYRQSLGQGLEFLIYFQGNSAPDKSGLPSDRFSAERTGGSVSTLTIQRTQQEDSAVYLCASSLAGAYEQYFGPGTRLTVT.

The chain links TRBV6-1 to TRBJ2-1; D uncertain. From germline, CDR1 is MNHNS and CDR2 SASEGT. The CDR3 covers 15 residues. The V end was cut by 0 bases, the J end by 5 bases, with 11 bases between. CDR3 nucleotide sequence: TGTGCCAGCAGTGAAGCGTACCTAAGAGACAATGAGCAGTTCTTC. Translation: CASSEAYLRDNEQFF.

The chain couples TRBV19 to TRBJ1-6, with D tentatively TRBD1 (5 bases). V was clipped by 1 base and J by 8 bases, with 9 bases between them. Germline V CDR1 and CDR2: LNHDA, SQIVND (reference sequence). The CDR3 loop spans 14 amino acids. Here the CDR3 reads CASSIGGLDSPLHF. The CDR3 nucleotides read TGTGCCAGTAGTATAGGGGGCTTGGATTCACCCCTCCACTTT.

This clone was counted only a few times. This chain uses TRBV5-5 with TRBJ2-6, with TRBD2 matching 11 bases. Trimming removed 0 bases from V and 4 bases from J; junction bases left unmatched: 6. Germline V CDR1 and CDR2: SGHKS, YYEKEE (reference sequence). The CDR3 runs to 18 residues. The CDR3 DNA reads as TGTGCCAGCAGCTTGGCGTCTAGCGGGAGGTCAGGGGCCAACGTCCTGACTTTC. Protein sequence: CASSLASSGRSGANVLTF.

The chain joins TRBV28 to TRBJ1-2; TRBD1 matches at 11 bases. Germline trimming cut 6 bases from V and 5 bases from J; bases unmatched to any gene: 8. Germline V lookup: CDR1 MDHEN, CDR2 SYDVKM. The CDR3 contains 15 residues. The CDR3 DNA reads TGTGCCAGCAGGGCACCGGGACAGGGGGAATATGGCTACACCTTC. Its protein product is CASRAPGQGEYGYTF.

The chain has TRBV7-3 and TRBJ2-2, with D perhaps matching TRBD2 (5 bases). CDR3 length: 15 residues. Germline-derived CDR1 and CDR2 are SGHTA and FQGTGA. V was pared by 2 bases and J by 6 bases, with 13 bases between. The CDR3 is CASSLAAAVSGELFF. CDR3 sequence (DNA): TGTGCCAGCAGCTTAGCAGCGGCGGTGTCCGGGGAGCTGTTTTTT.

The table lists this clone with a count of one. The gene calls are TRBV28 and TRBJ2-5, with D uncertain. There are 14 residues in the CDR3. CDR1 is MDHEN and CDR2 is SYDVKM in the germline V gene. Deletions cut 1 base from V and 3 bases from J, with 9 bases between. The CDR3 reads CASSLSPRKETQYF. CDR3 nucleotides: TGTGCCAGCAGTTTATCGCCGAGGAAAGAGACCCAGTACTTC.

The chain has TRBV5-1 and TRBJ2-7; 9 bases match TRBD1. Germline CDR1 and CDR2: SGHRS and YFSETQ. This CDR3 is built from 15 residues. Trimming removed 0 bases from V and 3 bases from J; junction bases left unmatched: 4. For the CDR3, the DNA is TGCGCCAGCAGCTTGGCGGGACAGGGAAACTACGAGCAGTACTTC. It is translated as CASSLAGQGNYEQYF.

The chain links TRBV7-2 to TRBJ2-1; D ambiguous. This CDR3 has 15 amino acids. V was trimmed by 3 bases and J by 0 bases, leaving 9 bases between them. Germline values: CDR1 SGHTA, CDR2 FQGNSA. CDR3 protein: CASSFGHSSYNEQFF. The CDR3 coding sequence is TGTGCCAGCAGCTTTGGTCACAGCTCCTACAATGAGCAGTTCTTC.

This chain connects TRBV19 to TRBJ2-2; D call uncertain. Germline CDR1 reads LNHDA; CDR2 reads SQIVND (reference sequence). The CDR3 loop spans 11 amino acids. Deletions cut 9 bases from V and 8 bases from J, with 10 bases between. The CDR3 nucleotides are TGTGCCAGCGAAGCTTGGGGGGAGCTGTTTTTT. It codes for CASEAWGELFF.

The chain is built from TRBV4-1 and TRBJ1-2; unclear D gene. V shed 0 bases and J shed 4 bases, with 9 bases lying between them. The CDR3 contains 14 residues. The V gene's germline CDR1 is MGHRA and CDR2 YSYEKL. CDR3 region: CASSQDLGSYGYTF. CDR3 nucleotide sequence: TGCGCCAGCAGCCAAGATTTGGGCAGCTATGGCTACACCTTC.

The chain has TRBV4-3 and TRBJ2-7; 8 nucleotides align to TRBD1. Germline CDR1 and CDR2: LGHNA and YSLEER. This CDR3 region has 13 residues. With V trimmed by 5 bases and J by 5 bases, 5 bases remained unmatched. This CDR3 reads CASSYLDRDEQYF. DNA of the CDR3: TGCGCCAGCAGCTATTTGGACAGGGACGAGCAGTACTTC.

The chain recombines TRBV4-2 with TRBJ2-1; 9 positions agree with TRBD1. J was trimmed by 5 bases and V by 0 bases; bases with no gene match: 5. The CDR3 is 16 amino acids. Looked up from germline, CDR1 is LGHNA and CDR2 is YNFKEQ. CDR3 DNA sequence: TGTGCCAGCAGCCAAGAGGGGACAGGGCTTAACAATGAGCAGTTCTTC. This encodes CASSQEGTGLNNEQFF.

This clone was observed a single time. The rearrangement links TRBV25-1 to TRBJ2-3; 7 bases are shared with TRBD1. Unmatched junction bases numbered 7, after V lost 4 bases and J lost 3 bases. CDR1 is MGHDK, CDR2 SYGVNS, per germline. This CDR3 region has 15 residues. The CDR3 reads CASSARQGGTDTQYF. The CDR3 nucleotides read TGTGCCAGCAGTGCTCGACAGGGCGGGACAGATACGCAGTATTTT.

About this clone: The junction differs from germline at one of its ends, possibly a read error. The J gene is TRBJ2-5, the V gene TRBV15; a possible D gene is TRBD2 (5 bases). The CDR3 sequence is 15 residues long. The V gene's germline CDR1 is LNHNV and CDR2 YYDKDF (reference sequence). CDR3 in amino acids: CATSRDVLAQETRYF. DNA of the CDR3: TGTGCCACCAGCAGAGATGTGCTAGCACAAGAGACCCGGTACTTC.

This rearrangement joins TRBV19 to TRBJ1-1; D possibly corresponds to TRBD1 (6 bases). The germline CDR1 and CDR2 sequences are LNHDA and SQIVND (reference sequence). Trimming took 5 bases from V and 0 from J, leaving 10 bases between them. The CDR3 contains 14 residues. The CDR3 protein is CASSFRDMNTEAFF. Here the CDR3 DNA reads TGTGCCAGTAGTTTTCGGGACATGAACACTGAAGCTTTCTTT.

The gene calls are TRBV28 and TRBJ2-2, with D maybe TRBD1 (6 bases). CDR3 length: 16 residues. Germline lookup yields CDR1 MDHEN and CDR2 SYDVKM. Trimming cost V 8 bases and J 2 bases, with 18 bases left between them. The CDR3 loop is CASSAGGQINTGELFF. The DNA of the CDR3 is TGTGCCAGCTCCGCGGGTGGACAGATCAACACCGGGGAGCTGTTTTTT.

Regarding this clone: No conserved phenylalanine or tryptophan is present at the end of the CDR3, so a read error is the likely explanation. The limits of the CDR3 on the DNA are not certain, so only TCRdb's listed CDR3 is given. V gene TRBV28 combines with J gene TRBJ1-2; the table's D gene call, TRBD1, was not cross checked with the DNA. Germline V gene sequence: CDR1 MDHEN, CDR2 SYDVKM. The CDR3 has 14 residues if both end residues are counted. CDR3 region: CASSLAGHLTGHTS.

V and J are TRBV7-6 and TRBJ1-6; 10 bases match TRBD1. This CDR3 has 18 amino acids. Per the germline V gene, CDR1 is SGHVS and CDR2 is FNYEAQ. J was trimmed by 1 base and V by 2 bases; bases with no gene match: 5. In DNA, the CDR3 is TGTGCCAGCAGCTTACACCGGGACAGGGGTTCCTATAATTCACCCCTCCACTTT. Protein: CASSLHRDRGSYNSPLHF.

This clone came up once. The chain couples TRBV7-6 to TRBJ2-1; TRBD1 aligns across 10 bases. The CDR3 is made up of 17 amino acids. The germline CDR1 and CDR2 sequences are SGHVS and FNYEAQ. V trimming: 1 base; J trimming: 5 bases; junction bases outside the gene matches: 8. The CDR3: CASSLGIRQGANNEQFF. The CDR3 region has the DNA TGTGCCAGCAGCTTAGGAATTCGACAGGGGGCAAACAATGAGCAGTTCTTC.

J is TRBJ1-1 and V is TRBV5-6, with 9 bases fitting TRBD1. This CDR3 region has 15 residues. V lost 4 bases to trimming and J lost 4 bases; unmatched junction nucleotides: 8. In germline, CDR1 is SGHDT, CDR2 YYEEEE. The CDR3 loop is CASSRKLTGGTEAFF. The CDR3 bases are TGTGCCAGCAGCCGAAAATTGACAGGGGGCACTGAAGCTTTCTTT. The full variable domain, its missing parts supplied by reference TRBV5-6 and TRBJ1-1, is DAGVTQSPTHLIKTRGQQVTLRCSPKSGHDTVSWYQQALGQGPQFIFQYYEEEERQRGNFPDRFSGHQFPNYSSELNVNALLLGDSALYLCASSRKLTGGTEAFFGQGTRLTVV.